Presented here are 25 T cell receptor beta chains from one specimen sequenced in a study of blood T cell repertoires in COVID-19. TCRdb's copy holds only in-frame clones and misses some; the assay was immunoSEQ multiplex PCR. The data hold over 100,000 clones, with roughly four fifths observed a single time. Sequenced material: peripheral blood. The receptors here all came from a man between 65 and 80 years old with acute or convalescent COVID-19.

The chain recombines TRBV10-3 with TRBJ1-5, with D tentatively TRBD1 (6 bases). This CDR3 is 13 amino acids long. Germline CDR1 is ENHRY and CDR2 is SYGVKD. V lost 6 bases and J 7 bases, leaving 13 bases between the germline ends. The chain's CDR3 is CAISHREGQPQHF. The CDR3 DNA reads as TGTGCCATCAGCCACAGGGAAGGACAGCCCCAGCATTTT.

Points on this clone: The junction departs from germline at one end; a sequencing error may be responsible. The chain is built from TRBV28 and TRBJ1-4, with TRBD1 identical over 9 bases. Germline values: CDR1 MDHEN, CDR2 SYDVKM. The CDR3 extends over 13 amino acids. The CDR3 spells CASSLVVGTGPIF. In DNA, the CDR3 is TGTGCCAGCAGTTTAGTCGTCGGGACAGGGCCAATTTTT.

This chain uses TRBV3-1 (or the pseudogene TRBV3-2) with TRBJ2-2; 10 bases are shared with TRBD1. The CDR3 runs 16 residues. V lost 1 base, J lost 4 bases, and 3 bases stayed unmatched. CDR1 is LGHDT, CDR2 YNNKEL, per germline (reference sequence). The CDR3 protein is CASSQVGTGVTGELFF. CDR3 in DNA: TGTGCCAGCAGCCAAGTGGGGACAGGGGTCACCGGGGAGCTGTTTTTT.

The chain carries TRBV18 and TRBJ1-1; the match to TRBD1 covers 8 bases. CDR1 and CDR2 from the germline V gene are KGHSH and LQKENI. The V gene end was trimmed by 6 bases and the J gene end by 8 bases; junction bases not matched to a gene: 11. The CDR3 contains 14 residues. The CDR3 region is CASSQRTGRREAFF. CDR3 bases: TGTGCCAGCTCCCAAAGGACAGGGAGACGCGAAGCTTTCTTT.

The CDR3 sequence: CASSLVRAATDTQYF. CDR3 DNA: TGTGCCAGCAGCTTAGTGCGGGCCGCCACAGATACGCAGTATTTT. This chain links TRBV7-6 with TRBJ2-3, with D tentatively TRBD2 (5 bases). Trimming took off 1 base at V and 2 bases at J, with 10 bases between the two ends. The germline V gene has CDR1 SGHVS and CDR2 FNYEAQ. The CDR3 has 15 amino acids.

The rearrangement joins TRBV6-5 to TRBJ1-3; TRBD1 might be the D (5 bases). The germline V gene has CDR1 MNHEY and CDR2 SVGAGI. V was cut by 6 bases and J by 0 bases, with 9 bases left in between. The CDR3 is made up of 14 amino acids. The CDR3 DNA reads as TGTGCCAGCAGGGGCAGGGACTCTGGAAACACCATATATTTT. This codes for CASRGRDSGNTIYF.

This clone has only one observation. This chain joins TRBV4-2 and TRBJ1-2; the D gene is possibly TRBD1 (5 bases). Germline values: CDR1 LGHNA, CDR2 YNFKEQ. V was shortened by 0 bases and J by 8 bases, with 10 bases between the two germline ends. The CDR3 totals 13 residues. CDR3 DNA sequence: TGTGCCAGCAGCCAAGAGCGGGGCTTAGGCTACACCTTC. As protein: CASSQERGLGYTF.

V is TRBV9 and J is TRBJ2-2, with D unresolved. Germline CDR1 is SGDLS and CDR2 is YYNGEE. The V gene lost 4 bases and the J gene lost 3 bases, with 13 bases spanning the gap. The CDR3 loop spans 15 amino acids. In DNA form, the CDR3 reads TGTGCCAGCAGCCAGATTGTTAGCTACACCGGGGAGCTGTTTTTT. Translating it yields CASSQIVSYTGELFF.

The CDR3: CASSLGGAGTGELFF. DNA for the CDR3: TGTGCCAGCAGTTTGGGGGGGGCTGGCACCGGGGAGCTGTTTTTT. The genes are TRBV28 and TRBJ2-2; possibly TRBD2 for D (7 bases). The V gene's germline CDR1 is MDHEN and CDR2 SYDVKM. The CDR3 has 15 amino acids. The germline V and J ends were trimmed by 3 bases and 4 bases, with 12 bases remaining between them.

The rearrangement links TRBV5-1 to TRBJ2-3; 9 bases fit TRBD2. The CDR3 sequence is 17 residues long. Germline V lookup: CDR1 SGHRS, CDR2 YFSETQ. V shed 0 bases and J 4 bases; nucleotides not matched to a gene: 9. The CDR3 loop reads CASSLDRASGTSDTQYF. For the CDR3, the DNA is TGCGCCAGCAGCTTGGATAGGGCTAGCGGGACGTCAGATACGCAGTATTTT.

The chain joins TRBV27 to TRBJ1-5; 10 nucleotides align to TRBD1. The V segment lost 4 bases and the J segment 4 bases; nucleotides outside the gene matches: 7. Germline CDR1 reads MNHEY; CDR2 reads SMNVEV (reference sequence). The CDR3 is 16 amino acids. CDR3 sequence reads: CASSSGDRGPNQPQHF. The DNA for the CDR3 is TGTGCCAGCAGTTCTGGGGACAGGGGCCCGAATCAGCCCCAGCATTTT.

This CDR3 is CAWSYRDRGRSNEKLFF. CDR3 bases: TGTGCCTGGAGTTACCGGGACAGGGGAAGGTCTAATGAAAAACTGTTTTTT. This sequence joins TRBV30 and TRBJ1-4, with TRBD1 matching 10 bases. In germline, CDR1 is GTSNPN, CDR2 SVGIG (reference sequence). This CDR3 is built from 17 residues. V lost 2 bases, J lost 3 bases, and 9 bases stayed unmatched.

CDR3 loop: CASKQAGELFF. The CDR3 DNA sequence: TGTGCCAGCAAGCAGGCCGGGGAGCTGTTTTTT. The V call is TRBV12-3 or TRBV12-4, the J call TRBJ2-2; D ambiguous. The CDR3 is 11 residues long. Trimming removed 7 bases from V and 6 bases from J, with 6 bases in between.

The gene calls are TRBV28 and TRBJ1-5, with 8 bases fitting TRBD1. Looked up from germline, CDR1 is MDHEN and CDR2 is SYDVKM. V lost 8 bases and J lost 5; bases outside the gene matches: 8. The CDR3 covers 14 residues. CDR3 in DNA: TGTGCCAGCCATGCTGGACAGGGCCATCAGCCCCAGCATTTT. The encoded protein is CASHAGQGHQPQHF.

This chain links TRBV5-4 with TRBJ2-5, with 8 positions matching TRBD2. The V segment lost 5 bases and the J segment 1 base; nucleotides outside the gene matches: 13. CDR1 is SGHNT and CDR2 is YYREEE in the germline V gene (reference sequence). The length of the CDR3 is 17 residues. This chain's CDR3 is CASRLGGLAGFQETQYF. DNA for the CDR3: TGTGCCAGCAGACTCGGGGGGCTAGCGGGCTTCCAAGAGACCCAGTACTTC.

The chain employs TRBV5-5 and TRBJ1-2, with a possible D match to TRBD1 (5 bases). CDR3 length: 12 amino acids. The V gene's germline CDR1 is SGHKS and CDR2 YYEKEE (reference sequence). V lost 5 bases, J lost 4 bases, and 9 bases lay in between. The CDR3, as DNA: TGTGCCAGCAGTCAAGACAGCTATGGCTACACCTTC. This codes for CASSQDSYGYTF.

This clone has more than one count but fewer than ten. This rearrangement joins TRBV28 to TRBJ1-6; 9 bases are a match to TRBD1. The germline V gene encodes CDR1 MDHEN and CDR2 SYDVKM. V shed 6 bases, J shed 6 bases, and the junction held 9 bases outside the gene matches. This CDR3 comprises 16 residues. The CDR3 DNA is TGTGCCAGCAGGGCGAGGACAGGGGAAGGTAATTCACCCCTCCACTTT. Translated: CASRARTGEGNSPLHF.

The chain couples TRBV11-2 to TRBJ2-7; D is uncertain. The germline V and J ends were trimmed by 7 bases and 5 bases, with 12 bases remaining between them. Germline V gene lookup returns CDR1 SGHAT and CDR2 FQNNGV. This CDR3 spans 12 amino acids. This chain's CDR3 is CASTASRHEQYF. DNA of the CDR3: TGTGCCAGCACCGCCTCGCGTCACGAGCAGTACTTC.

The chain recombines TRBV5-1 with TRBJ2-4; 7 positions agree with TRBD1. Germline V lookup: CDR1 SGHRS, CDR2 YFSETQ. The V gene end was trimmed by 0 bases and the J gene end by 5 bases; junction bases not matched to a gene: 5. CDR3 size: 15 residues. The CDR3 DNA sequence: TGCGCCAGCAGCTTGGTGGGACAGATCGAAAACATTCAGTACTTC. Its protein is CASSLVGQIENIQYF.

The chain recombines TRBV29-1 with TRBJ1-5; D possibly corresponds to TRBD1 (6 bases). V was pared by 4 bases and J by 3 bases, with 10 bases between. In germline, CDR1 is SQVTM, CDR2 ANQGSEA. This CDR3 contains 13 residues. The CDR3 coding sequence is TGCAGCGTTGTGGACAGTTCCAATCAGCCCCAGCATTTT. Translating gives CSVVDSSNQPQHF.

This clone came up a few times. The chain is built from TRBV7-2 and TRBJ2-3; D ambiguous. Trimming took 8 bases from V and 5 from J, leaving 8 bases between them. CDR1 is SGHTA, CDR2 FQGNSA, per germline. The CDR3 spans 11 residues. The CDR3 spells CASSLRDTQYF. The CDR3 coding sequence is TGTGCCAGCTCCCTACGAGATACGCAGTATTTT.

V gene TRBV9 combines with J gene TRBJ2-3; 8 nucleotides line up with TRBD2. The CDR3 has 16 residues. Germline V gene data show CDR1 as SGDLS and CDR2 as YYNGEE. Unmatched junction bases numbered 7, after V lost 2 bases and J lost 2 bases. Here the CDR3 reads CASSVFERGTTDTQYF. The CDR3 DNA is TGTGCCAGCAGCGTTTTTGAGCGGGGGACCACAGATACGCAGTATTTT.

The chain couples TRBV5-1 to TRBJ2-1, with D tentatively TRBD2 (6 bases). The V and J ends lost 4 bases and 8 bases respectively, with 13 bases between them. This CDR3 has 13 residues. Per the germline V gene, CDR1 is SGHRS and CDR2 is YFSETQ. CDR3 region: CASSAQWGDEQFF. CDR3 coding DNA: TGCGCCAGCAGCGCGCAGTGGGGGGATGAGCAGTTCTTC.

The CDR3 DNA follows: TGCGCCAGCAGCCAACCCGTCGCGGTGAACACTGAAGCTTTCTTT. Translation gives CASSQPVAVNTEAFF. The chain joins TRBV4-1 to TRBJ1-1; D gene uncertain. CDR1 and CDR2 (germline): MGHRA, YSYEKL. CDR3 size: 15 residues. Trimming removed 2 bases from V and 0 bases from J, with 10 bases in between.

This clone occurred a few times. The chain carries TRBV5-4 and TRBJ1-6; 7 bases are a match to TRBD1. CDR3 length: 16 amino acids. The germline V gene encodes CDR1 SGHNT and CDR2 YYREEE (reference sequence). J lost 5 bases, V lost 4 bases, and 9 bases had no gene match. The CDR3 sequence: CASSRQGDRDNSPLHF. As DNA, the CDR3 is TGTGCCAGCAGCAGACAGGGCGATAGGGATAATTCACCCCTCCACTTT.